This T cell receptor beta chain was captured by sequencing in a study of control samples from healthy donors and cancer patients. Some clones are missing from TCRdb's copy, which holds only in-frame ones; the method was immunoSEQ multiplex PCR. The table includes around 93,000 clones, 92% detected once. Trimming removed 5 bases from V and 5 bases from J; junction bases left unmatched: 13. The CDR3 loop spans 16 amino acids. CDR1 and CDR2 (germline): MDHEN, SYDVKM. The receptor was derived from a human donor in good health. The donor label of this sample is uncertain. Sequenced material: blood. The J gene is TRBJ2-7, the V gene TRBV28, with 9 bases that match TRBD1. CDR3 nucleotide sequence: TGTGCCAGCAGTACTTTTAGGGGGACAGGGACCGACGAGCAGTACTTC. It encodes CASSTFRGTGTDEQYF.